This T cell receptor beta chain originates from a study of blood T cell repertoires in COVID-19. Profiled with immunoSEQ multiplex PCR; TCRdb holds only in-frame clones, not every one. The profile covers some 390,000 clones, with approximately 92% appearing a single time and 1.1% taken by the ten largest. Allocation to cohorts depended on clinical history reported by the participants. Each recovered donor of Cohort 3 presented with two negative PCRs, clearance, or symptom resolution. CDR3 length: 13 residues. V gave up 4 bases and J gave up 0 bases, with 7 bases separating them. The V gene's germline CDR1 is SGHTA and CDR2 FQGTGA.

Sequencing used PBMCs or T cells enriched from blood (not recorded which). The TCR was taken from a man aged 25-45 years who had recovered from COVID-19. The chain employs TRBV7-3 and TRBJ2-7; D remains ambiguous. The CDR3 sequence is CASSSENSYEQYF. The CDR3 nucleotides read TGTGCCAGCAGCTCGGAGAACTCCTACGAGCAGTACTTC.